The clone carrying this T cell receptor beta chain was seen a single time. This sample was taken from a study of blood T cell repertoires in COVID-19. This CDR3 comprises 16 residues. V was cut by 4 bases and J by 0 bases, with 12 bases left in between. Germline CDR1 and CDR2: KGHDR and SFDVKD. Per the original methods: Amplified reference gene primers provided the basis for estimating nucleated cell counts. The assay was immunoSEQ multiplex PCR, and TCRdb's table has in-frame clones only and misses some. The DNA was the basis for D and trimming; V, J and clone size are from that table. Of some 260,000 clones listed, more than 70% are singletons.

Source material: peripheral blood. The chain carries TRBV24-1 and TRBJ1-5, with D perhaps matching TRBD1 (6 bases). The sequence derives from a woman between 40 and 50 years old who had recovered from COVID-19. The CDR3, as DNA: TGTGCCACCAGTGACACACAGGGACATAGCAATCAGCCCCAGCATTTT. It encodes CATSDTQGHSNQPQHF.